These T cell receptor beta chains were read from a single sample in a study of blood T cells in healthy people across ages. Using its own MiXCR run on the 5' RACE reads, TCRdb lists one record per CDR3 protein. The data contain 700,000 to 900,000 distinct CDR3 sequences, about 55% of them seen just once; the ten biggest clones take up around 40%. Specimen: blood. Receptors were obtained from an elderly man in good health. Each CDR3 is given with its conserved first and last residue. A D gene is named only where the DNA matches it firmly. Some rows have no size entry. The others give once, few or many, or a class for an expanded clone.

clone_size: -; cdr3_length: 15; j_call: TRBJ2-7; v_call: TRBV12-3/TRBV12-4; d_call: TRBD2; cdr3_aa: CASSSLAGGINEQYF; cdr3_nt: TGTGCCAGCAGCTCCCTAGCGGGAGGGATCAATGAGCAGTACTTC
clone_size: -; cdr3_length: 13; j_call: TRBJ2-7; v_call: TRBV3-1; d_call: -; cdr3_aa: CASRLSSRYEQYF; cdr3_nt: TGTGCCAGCAGACTCTCCTCTCGGTACGAGCAGTACTTC
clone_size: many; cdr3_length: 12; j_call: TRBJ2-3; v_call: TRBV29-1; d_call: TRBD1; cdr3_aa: CSVKTGVDTQYF; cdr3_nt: TGCAGCGTGAAGACAGGGGTTGATACGCAGTATTTT
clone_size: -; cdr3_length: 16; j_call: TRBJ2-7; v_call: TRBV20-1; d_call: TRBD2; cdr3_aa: CSASASIAGGSNEQYF; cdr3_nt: TGCAGTGCTAGTGCGTCGATAGCGGGAGGGTCGAACGAGCAGTACTTC
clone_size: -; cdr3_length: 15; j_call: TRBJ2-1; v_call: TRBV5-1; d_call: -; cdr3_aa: CASRMQTDSYNEQFF; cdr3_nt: TGCGCCAGCAGAATGCAGACGGACTCCTACAATGAGCAGTTCTTC
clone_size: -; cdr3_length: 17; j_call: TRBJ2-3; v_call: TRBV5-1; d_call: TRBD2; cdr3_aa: CASSLGLAGGPIDTQYF; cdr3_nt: TGCGCCAGCAGCTTGGGACTAGCGGGAGGGCCGATAGATACGCAGTATTTT
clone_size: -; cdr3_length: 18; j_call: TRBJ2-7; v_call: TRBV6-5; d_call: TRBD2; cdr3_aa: CASSYSGTSGIGTYEQYF; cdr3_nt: TGTGCCAGCAGTTACTCGGGGACTAGCGGGATTGGGACCTACGAGCAGTACTTC
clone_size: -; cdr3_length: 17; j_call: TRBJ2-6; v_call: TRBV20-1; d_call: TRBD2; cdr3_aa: CSASRVAGGPGANVLTF; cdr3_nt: TGCAGTGCTAGTAGGGTAGCGGGAGGTCCCGGGGCCAACGTCCTGACTTTC
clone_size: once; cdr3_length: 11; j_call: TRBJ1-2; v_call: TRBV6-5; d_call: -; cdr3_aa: CASRNSYGYTF; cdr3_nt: TGTGCCAGCAGAAATAGCTATGGCTACACCTTC
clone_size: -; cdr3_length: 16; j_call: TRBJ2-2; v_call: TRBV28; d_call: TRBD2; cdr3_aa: CASSSRREEILGWLFF; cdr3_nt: TGTGCCAGCAGTTCACGCCGGGAGGAAATACTTGGGTGGCTGTTTTTT
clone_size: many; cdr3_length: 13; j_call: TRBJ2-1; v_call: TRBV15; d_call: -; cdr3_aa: CATSPPRGDEQFF; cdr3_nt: TGTGCCACCAGCCCGCCCCGAGGGGATGAGCAGTTCTTC
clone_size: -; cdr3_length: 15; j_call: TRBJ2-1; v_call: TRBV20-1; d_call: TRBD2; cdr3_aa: CSATPDAGGPNEQFF; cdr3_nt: TGCAGTGCTACCCCTGATGCGGGAGGGCCCAATGAGCAGTTCTTC
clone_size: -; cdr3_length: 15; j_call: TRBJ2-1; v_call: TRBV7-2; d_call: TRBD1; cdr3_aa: CASSFGDRVGNEQFF; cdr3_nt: TGTGCCAGCAGCTTCGGGGACAGGGTTGGCAATGAGCAGTTCTTC
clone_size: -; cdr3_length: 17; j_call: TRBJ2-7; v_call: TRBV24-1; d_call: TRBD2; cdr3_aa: CATSDRGPGGSSYEQYF; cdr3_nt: TGTGCCACCAGTGATCGGGGACCTGGCGGGAGCTCCTACGAGCAGTACTTC
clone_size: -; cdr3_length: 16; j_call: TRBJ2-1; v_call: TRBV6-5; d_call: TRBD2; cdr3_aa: CASSLLAGRRYNEQFF; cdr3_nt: TGTGCCAGCAGTCTACTAGCGGGCCGGAGGTACAATGAGCAGTTCTTC
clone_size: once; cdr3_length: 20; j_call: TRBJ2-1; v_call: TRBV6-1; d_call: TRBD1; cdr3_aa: CASSPRDRGRPGRFPNEQFF; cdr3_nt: TGTGCCAGCAGTCCCCGGGACAGGGGGCGGCCTGGCCGGTTTCCCAATGAGCAGTTCTTC
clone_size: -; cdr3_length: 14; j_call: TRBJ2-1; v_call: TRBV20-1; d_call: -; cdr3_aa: CSARDGRELNEQFF; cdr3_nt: TGCAGTGCTAGAGATGGCCGGGAGCTTAATGAGCAGTTCTTC
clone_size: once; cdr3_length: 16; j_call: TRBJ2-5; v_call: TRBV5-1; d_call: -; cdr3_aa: CASSFTARRTQETQYF; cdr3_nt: TGCGCCAGCAGCTTTACAGCGAGGAGGACCCAAGAGACCCAGTACTTC
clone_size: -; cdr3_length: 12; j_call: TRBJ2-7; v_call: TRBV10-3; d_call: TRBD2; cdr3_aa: CAIGTSSHEQYF; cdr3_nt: TGTGCCATCGGGACTAGCTCCCACGAGCAGTACTTC
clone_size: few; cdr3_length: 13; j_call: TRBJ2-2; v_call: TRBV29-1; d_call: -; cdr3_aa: CSVASRRTGELFF; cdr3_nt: TGCAGCGTTGCCTCTAGGCGGACCGGGGAGCTGTTTTTT
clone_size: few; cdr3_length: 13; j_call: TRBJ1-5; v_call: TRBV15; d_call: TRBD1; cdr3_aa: CATHGQGNQPQHF; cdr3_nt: TGTGCAACCCACGGACAGGGCAATCAGCCCCAGCATTTT
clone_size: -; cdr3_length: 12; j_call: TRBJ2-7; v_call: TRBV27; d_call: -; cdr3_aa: CASSLRPYERYF; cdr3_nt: TGTGCCAGCAGTTTAAGGCCGTACGAGCGGTACTTC
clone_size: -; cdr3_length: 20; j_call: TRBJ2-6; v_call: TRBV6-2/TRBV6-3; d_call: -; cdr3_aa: CASSYSREIVWLSGANVLTF; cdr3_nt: TGTGCCAGCAGTTACTCGAGAGAGATAGTGTGGCTCTCTGGGGCCAACGTCCTGACTTTC
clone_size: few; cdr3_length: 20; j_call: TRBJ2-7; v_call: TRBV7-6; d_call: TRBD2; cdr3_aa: CASSLFTGTSGSTASYEQYF; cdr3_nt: TGTGCCAGCAGCTTATTTACCGGGACTAGCGGGAGCACCGCGAGTTACGAGCAGTACTTC
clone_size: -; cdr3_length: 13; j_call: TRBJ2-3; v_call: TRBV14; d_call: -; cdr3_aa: CASSQQRGNTQYF; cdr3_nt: TGTGCCAGCAGCCAACAACGTGGAAATACGCAGTATTTT
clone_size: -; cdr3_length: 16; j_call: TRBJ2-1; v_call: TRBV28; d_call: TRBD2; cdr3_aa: CASSSTSGTSYNEQFF; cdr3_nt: TGTGCCAGCAGTTCGACTAGCGGGACCTCCTACAATGAGCAGTTCTTC